This is a list of T cell receptor beta chains from one sample in a study of radiotherapy plus CTLA-4 blockade in lung cancer. Sequencing was performed with immunoSEQ multiplex PCR; in TCRdb, only in-frame clones are kept and a portion is missing. The sample lists some 94,000 clones; about four fifths were seen once. The sequences come from peripheral blood, collected from a patient treated with radiotherapy plus ipilimumab. These receptor sequences come from a human donor with non-small cell lung cancer that progressed on radiotherapy plus ipilimumab. CDR3s include the opening cysteine and the closing phenylalanine or tryptophan. Each record gives: clone size, V gene, D gene, J gene, CDR3 DNA, CDR3 protein. D genes are given only for firm matches. The size field is filled for only some rows; it gives once, few, many or a size class.

clone_size: NA
v_call: TRBV7-2
d_call: NA
j_call: TRBJ2-3
cdr3_nt: TGTGCCAGCAGACCTACAAGCACAGATACGCAGTATTTT
cdr3_aa: CASRPTSTDTQYF

clone_size: once
v_call: TRBV7-3
d_call: TRBD2
j_call: TRBJ2-3
cdr3_nt: TGTGCCAGCAGCTCCGGACTAGCGGGGAACACAGATACGCAGTATTTT
cdr3_aa: CASSSGLAGNTDTQYF

clone_size: NA
v_call: TRBV2
d_call: NA
j_call: TRBJ2-5
cdr3_nt: TGTGCCACACGGTCAGGGGTTGGGTTCAACGAAGAGACCCAGTACTTC
cdr3_aa: CATRSGVGFNEETQYF

clone_size: once
v_call: TRBV7-9
d_call: NA
j_call: TRBJ2-1
cdr3_nt: TGTGCCAGCAGCTTATGGGCAGGGAATGAGCAGTTCTTC
cdr3_aa: CASSLWAGNEQFF

clone_size: NA
v_call: TRBV2
d_call: TRBD2
j_call: TRBJ2-1
cdr3_nt: TGTGCCAGCATGGGGACTAGCGGGCGCGGTGAGCAGTTCTTC
cdr3_aa: CASMGTSGRGEQFF

clone_size: NA
v_call: TRBV28
d_call: NA
j_call: TRBJ1-2
cdr3_nt: TGTGCCAGCAGTTTGCCATCGGGGGGGTTTAACTATGGCTACACCTTC
cdr3_aa: CASSLPSGGFNYGYTF

clone_size: NA
v_call: TRBV28
d_call: NA
j_call: TRBJ1-2
cdr3_nt: TGTGCCAGCAGTGCCCAAAAAAGGGGCGGGGATGGCTACACCTTC
cdr3_aa: CASSAQKRGGDGYTF

clone_size: NA
v_call: TRBV7-3
d_call: NA
j_call: TRBJ2-2
cdr3_nt: TGTGCCAGCAGCTTAACTAGCGGAGCGAACACCGGGGAGCTGTTTTTT
cdr3_aa: CASSLTSGANTGELFF

clone_size: NA
v_call: TRBV5-1
d_call: TRBD1
j_call: TRBJ2-1
cdr3_nt: TGCGCCAGCACACGGGACAGGGTCTATGAGCAGTTCTTC
cdr3_aa: CASTRDRVYEQFF

clone_size: NA
v_call: TRBV7-9
d_call: TRBD2
j_call: TRBJ2-3
cdr3_nt: TGTGCCGGCCGAGCCAAGACTAGCGGGCTCACAGATACGCAGTATTTT
cdr3_aa: CAGRAKTSGLTDTQYF

clone_size: NA
v_call: TRBV5-3
d_call: NA
j_call: TRBJ2-2
cdr3_nt: TGTGCCGCGACAGGTGGGGGACAAACACCGAACACCGGGGAGCTGTTTTTT
cdr3_aa: CAATGGGQTPNTGELFF

clone_size: NA
v_call: TRBV7-8
d_call: TRBD2
j_call: TRBJ2-1
cdr3_nt: TGTGCCAGCAGTCGAAGGAGACTAGCGGGAGTAAATGAGCAGTTCTTC
cdr3_aa: CASSRRRLAGVNEQFF

clone_size: NA
v_call: TRBV29-1
d_call: TRBD1
j_call: TRBJ2-1
cdr3_nt: TGCAGCGTTTCCTACACAGGGGGAGGCAATGAGCAGTTCTTC
cdr3_aa: CSVSYTGGGNEQFF

clone_size: NA
v_call: TRBV5-1
d_call: TRBD1
j_call: TRBJ2-1
cdr3_nt: TGCGCCAGCAGCTTGGGGACAGGGGAACATGAGCAGTTCTTC
cdr3_aa: CASSLGTGEHEQFF

clone_size: NA
v_call: TRBV30
d_call: TRBD1
j_call: TRBJ1-1
cdr3_nt: TGTGCCTGGAGGGGACAGGGGGCTGGTGAAGCTTTCTTT
cdr3_aa: CAWRGQGAGEAFF

clone_size: NA
v_call: TRBV2
d_call: NA
j_call: TRBJ1-4
cdr3_nt: TGTGCCAGCAGTGACGCAAATCTCCGGGACAAGGGGAGATGGGAAAAACTGTTTTTT
cdr3_aa: CASSDANLRDKGRWEKLFF

clone_size: NA
v_call: TRBV5-6
d_call: NA
j_call: TRBJ1-1
cdr3_nt: TGTGCCAGCAGCTTGGAAGTAGGGCTTTACACTGAAGCTTTCTTT
cdr3_aa: CASSLEVGLYTEAFF

clone_size: NA
v_call: TRBV7-9
d_call: TRBD2
j_call: TRBJ2-1
cdr3_nt: TGTGCCAGCAGCCGGCTAGCGGGAGTTAACAATGAGCAGTTCTTC
cdr3_aa: CASSRLAGVNNEQFF

clone_size: NA
v_call: TRBV27
d_call: NA
j_call: TRBJ2-7
cdr3_nt: TGTGCCAGCAGTTTATATGAGGCCTACGAGCAGTACTTC
cdr3_aa: CASSLYEAYEQYF

clone_size: NA
v_call: TRBV14
d_call: NA
j_call: TRBJ2-7
cdr3_nt: TGTGCCAGCAGCGTCCGGGACGACTCCTACGAGCAGTACTTC
cdr3_aa: CASSVRDDSYEQYF

clone_size: few
v_call: TRBV14
d_call: NA
j_call: TRBJ2-5
cdr3_nt: TGTGCCAGCAGCCAAGTTTCTACCCTCGGGGAGACCCAGTACTTC
cdr3_aa: CASSQVSTLGETQYF

clone_size: NA
v_call: TRBV7-8
d_call: TRBD2
j_call: TRBJ2-7
cdr3_nt: TGTGCCAGCAGCCCGCGACTAGCGGGGCAAGTCTCCTACGAGCAGTACTTC
cdr3_aa: CASSPRLAGQVSYEQYF

clone_size: NA
v_call: TRBV2
d_call: NA
j_call: TRBJ2-2
cdr3_nt: TGTGCCAGCAGGGCCGGGACGTCGAACACCGGGGAGCTGTTTTTT
cdr3_aa: CASRAGTSNTGELFF

clone_size: NA
v_call: TRBV2
d_call: NA
j_call: TRBJ2-1
cdr3_nt: TGTGCCAGCAGTTCTGGGACCCAAGGGAATGAGCAGTTCTTC
cdr3_aa: CASSSGTQGNEQFF

clone_size: few
v_call: TRBV10-3
d_call: TRBD2
j_call: TRBJ2-2
cdr3_nt: TGTGCCATCAGTGAACAGCGGGGATGGGGCAACACCGGGGAGCTGTTTTTT
cdr3_aa: CAISEQRGWGNTGELFF

clone_size: NA
v_call: TRBV28
d_call: TRBD1
j_call: TRBJ2-1
cdr3_nt: TGTGCCAGCACCCCGGACAGGGAGTACAATGAGCAGTTCTTC
cdr3_aa: CASTPDREYNEQFF

clone_size: NA
v_call: TRBV5-5
d_call: NA
j_call: TRBJ2-3
cdr3_nt: TGTGCCAGCAGCTTGGAGGTCGGGGGATTCACAGATACGCAGTATTTT
cdr3_aa: CASSLEVGGFTDTQYF

clone_size: NA
v_call: TRBV19
d_call: TRBD2
j_call: TRBJ2-1
cdr3_nt: TGTGCCAGTAGTAGACTAGCGGGAGGGCCCCACAATGAGCAGTTCTTC
cdr3_aa: CASSRLAGGPHNEQFF

clone_size: NA
v_call: TRBV19
d_call: NA
j_call: TRBJ2-5
cdr3_nt: TGTGCCAGTAGTATGTCAGTCCAAGAGACCCAGTACTTC
cdr3_aa: CASSMSVQETQYF

clone_size: NA
v_call: TRBV5-5
d_call: TRBD2
j_call: TRBJ2-2
cdr3_nt: TGTGCCAGCAGCTTCCCCCAGCGGGATAGCGGGGAGCTGTTTTTT
cdr3_aa: CASSFPQRDSGELFF

clone_size: NA
v_call: TRBV7-7
d_call: TRBD2
j_call: TRBJ2-3
cdr3_nt: TGTGCTAGCAGCCCGACTAGCGGAGCTACAGATACGCAGTATTTT
cdr3_aa: CASSPTSGATDTQYF

clone_size: NA
v_call: TRBV6-1
d_call: NA
j_call: TRBJ1-1
cdr3_nt: TGTGCCAGCAGTGAAAGGTGGGACACTGAAGCTTTCTTT
cdr3_aa: CASSERWDTEAFF

clone_size: NA
v_call: TRBV27
d_call: NA
j_call: TRBJ2-1
cdr3_nt: TGTGCCAGCAGTTTAGCAGGGTATAATGAGCAGTTCTTC
cdr3_aa: CASSLAGYNEQFF

clone_size: NA
v_call: TRBV6-4
d_call: TRBD2
j_call: TRBJ2-7
cdr3_nt: TGTGCCAGCAGTGACTCGATAGGACTAGTCTTGCACGAGCAGTACTTC
cdr3_aa: CASSDSIGLVLHEQYF

clone_size: once
v_call: TRBV2
d_call: NA
j_call: TRBJ2-2
cdr3_nt: TGTGCCAGCCGCCTCGGGGCGGACAGTTACACCGGGGAGCTGTTTTTT
cdr3_aa: CASRLGADSYTGELFF

clone_size: NA
v_call: TRBV28
d_call: TRBD2
j_call: TRBJ2-3
cdr3_nt: TGTGCCAGCAGCAAAGGGAGGGAATCTAGCACAGATACGCAGTATTTT
cdr3_aa: CASSKGRESSTDTQYF

clone_size: once
v_call: TRBV30
d_call: NA
j_call: TRBJ2-2
cdr3_nt: TGTGCCTGGAGTGTAACCGGTTCGGGGGCTGGGGAGCTGTTTTTT
cdr3_aa: CAWSVTGSGAGELFF

clone_size: NA
v_call: TRBV5-1
d_call: TRBD1
j_call: TRBJ2-7
cdr3_nt: TGCGCCAGCAGCTACGCGGCAGGGGGCTCCGAGCAGTACTTC
cdr3_aa: CASSYAAGGSEQYF

clone_size: few
v_call: TRBV4-2
d_call: TRBD1
j_call: TRBJ2-7
cdr3_nt: TGTGCCAGCAGCCGAAACAGGGGGGACGAGCAGTACTTC
cdr3_aa: CASSRNRGDEQYF

clone_size: NA
v_call: TRBV29-1
d_call: NA
j_call: TRBJ2-2
cdr3_nt: TGCAGCGGGACGGCAGGAACCGGGGAGCTGTTTTTT
cdr3_aa: CSGTAGTGELFF

clone_size: NA
v_call: TRBV6-5
d_call: NA
j_call: TRBJ2-1
cdr3_nt: TGTGCCAGCAGTTACGCAGTATACAATGAGCAGTTCTTC
cdr3_aa: CASSYAVYNEQFF

clone_size: NA
v_call: TRBV11-2
d_call: TRBD2
j_call: TRBJ2-1
cdr3_nt: TGTGCCAGCAGAACCGGGACTAGCGGGAGGGGTTGGGATGAGCAGTTCTTC
cdr3_aa: CASRTGTSGRGWDEQFF

clone_size: NA
v_call: TRBV5-1
d_call: NA
j_call: TRBJ1-3
cdr3_nt: TGCGCCAGCAGCAAGGACGGCGACTCTGGAAACACCATATATTTT
cdr3_aa: CASSKDGDSGNTIYF